Listed below are T cell receptor beta chains from one sample, sequenced in a study of T cells in Graves' hyperthyroidism and ophthalmopathy. TCRdb re-called the multiplex PCR reads through MiXCR, storing one row per CDR3 protein. The repertoire holds approximately 400,000 distinct CDR3 sequences, with 15% as singletons. Sequencing input: blood. Source of these receptors: a woman aged 25 to 45 with Graves' hyperthyroidism. The CDR3 runs from the conserved cysteine through the conserved F or W. D genes are given only for firm matches. Expanded clones get a size class; other rows say once, few or many, or leave the size out.

cdr3_aa,cdr3_nt,clone_size,d_call,j_call,v_call
CASSFSTSGQYNEQFF,TGTGCCAGCAGCTTTTCGACTAGCGGACAGTACAATGAGCAGTTCTTC,-,TRBD2,TRBJ2-1,TRBV7-8
CASLPPTGGLETQYF,TGTGCCAGCTTACCCCCGACAGGGGGATTAGAGACCCAGTACTTC,many,TRBD1,TRBJ2-5,TRBV18
CAINRLAGGPLNEQFF,TGTGCCATCAACCGACTAGCGGGAGGGCCCCTCAATGAGCAGTTCTTC,many,TRBD2,TRBJ2-1,TRBV10-3
CASSGGGPRGSFNEQFF,TGTGCCAGCAGCGGGGGGGGGCCCAGGGGGAGTTTCAATGAGCAGTTCTTC,few,-,TRBJ2-1,TRBV5-6
CATSDSTTRHRNSQFF,TGTGCCACCAGTGATTCTACCACTAGACACAGAAACAGTCAGTTCTTC,few,-,TRBJ2-1,TRBV24-1
CASSFMGEGSPLHF,TGTGCCAGCAGTTTTATGGGGGAGGGTTCACCCCTCCACTTT,few,-,TRBJ1-6,TRBV12-3/TRBV12-4
CSVEGIQSRLDNEQFF,TGCAGCGTAGAGGGGATCCAGTCTCGCCTGGATAATGAGCAGTTCTTC,-,-,TRBJ2-1,TRBV29-1
CASSSILEQYF,TGTGCCAGCAGTTCGATTCTCGAGCAGTACTTC,many,-,TRBJ2-7,TRBV28
CASTAGLETQYF,TGTGCCAGCACAGCAGGGTTGGAGACCCAGTACTTC,-,-,TRBJ2-5,TRBV18
CASSGVEGEETQYF,TGTGCCAGCAGTGGAGTTGAAGGGGAAGAGACCCAGTACTTC,few,-,TRBJ2-5,TRBV2
CASSLEVSADTQYF,TGTGCCAGCAGCTTGGAGGTTAGCGCAGATACGCAGTATTTT,few,-,TRBJ2-3,TRBV5-8
CSAYATSGRGEQFF,TGCAGTGCTTATGCGACTAGCGGGAGGGGTGAGCAGTTCTTC,-,TRBD2,TRBJ2-1,TRBV20-1
CAISDFGPLSSYEQHF,TGTGCCATCAGTGATTTTGGTCCATTGAGCTCCTACGAGCAGCACTTC,-,-,TRBJ2-7,TRBV10-3
CASSSLLTGELFF,TGTGCCAGCAGTTCCCTCCTCACCGGGGAGCTGTTTTTT,few,-,TRBJ2-2,TRBV27
CASSRQGNTGELFF,TGCGCCAGCAGCCGACAGGGAAACACCGGGGAGCTGTTTTTT,many,TRBD1,TRBJ2-2,TRBV5-1
CASSEEKPGQGNSPLHF,TGTGCCAGCAGTGAAGAGAAGCCGGGACAGGGGAATTCACCCCTCCACTTT,many,TRBD1,TRBJ1-6,TRBV2
CASSKIRTGTSGRAIYNEQFF,TGTGCCAGCAGCAAAATTAGAACCGGGACTAGCGGGCGTGCAATCTACAATGAGCAGTTCTTC,-,TRBD2,TRBJ2-1,TRBV6-4
CSARDFLGGNNEQFF,TGCAGTGCTAGAGACTTCTTGGGGGGGAACAATGAGCAGTTCTTC,many,TRBD2,TRBJ2-1,TRBV20-1
CASSPGSLAGYEQYF,TGTGCCAGCAGTCCCGGGAGTCTAGCGGGTTACGAGCAGTACTTC,-,TRBD2,TRBJ2-7,TRBV28
CASSLRGWGTEAFF,TGTGCCAGCAGTTTACGGGGTTGGGGCACTGAAGCTTTCTTT,many,-,TRBJ1-1,TRBV12-3/TRBV12-4
CASSEQGLYEQYF,TGTGCCAGCAGTGAACAGGGCCTCTACGAGCAGTACTTC,many,-,TRBJ2-7,TRBV6-1
CATSQASSYEQYF,TGTGCCACGAGCCAGGCAAGCTCCTACGAGCAGTACTTC,many,-,TRBJ2-7,TRBV24-1
CASRPGGGPKNTEAFF,TGTGCCAGCAGACCAGGGGGGGGACCTAAGAACACTGAAGCTTTCTTT,-,TRBD1,TRBJ1-1,TRBV27
CASSYVRQPYEQYF,TGTGCCAGCAGTTACGTTCGGCAGCCCTACGAGCAGTACTTC,many,-,TRBJ2-7,TRBV6-2/TRBV6-3
CASGLTQGLHNEQFF,TGTGCTAGTGGTTTGACTCAGGGACTACACAATGAGCAGTTCTTC,few,TRBD2,TRBJ2-1,TRBV12-5
CASVRGLGEQYF,TGTGCCAGCGTCCGGGGCCTGGGCGAGCAGTACTTC,-,-,TRBJ2-7,TRBV28
CASSIPSGRSYNEQFF,TGTGCCAGCAGCATCCCTAGCGGGAGGTCCTACAATGAGCAGTTCTTC,few,TRBD2,TRBJ2-1,TRBV7-3
CASSSGSRSITDTQYF,TGTGCCAGCAGTTCGGGATCTAGGAGTATCACAGATACGCAGTATTTT,-,-,TRBJ2-3,TRBV12-3/TRBV12-4
CASRVASSSYNEQFF,TGTGCCAGCAGGGTGGCCTCGAGTTCCTACAATGAGCAGTTCTTC,few,-,TRBJ2-1,TRBV27
CASSLRTGQNNSPLHF,TGTGCCAGCAGCCTCCGGACAGGCCAAAATAATTCACCCCTCCACTTT,-,TRBD1,TRBJ1-6,TRBV3-1
CASSSAVTYEQYF,TGTGCCAGCAGCTCGGCAGTTACCTACGAGCAGTACTTC,few,-,TRBJ2-7,TRBV7-9